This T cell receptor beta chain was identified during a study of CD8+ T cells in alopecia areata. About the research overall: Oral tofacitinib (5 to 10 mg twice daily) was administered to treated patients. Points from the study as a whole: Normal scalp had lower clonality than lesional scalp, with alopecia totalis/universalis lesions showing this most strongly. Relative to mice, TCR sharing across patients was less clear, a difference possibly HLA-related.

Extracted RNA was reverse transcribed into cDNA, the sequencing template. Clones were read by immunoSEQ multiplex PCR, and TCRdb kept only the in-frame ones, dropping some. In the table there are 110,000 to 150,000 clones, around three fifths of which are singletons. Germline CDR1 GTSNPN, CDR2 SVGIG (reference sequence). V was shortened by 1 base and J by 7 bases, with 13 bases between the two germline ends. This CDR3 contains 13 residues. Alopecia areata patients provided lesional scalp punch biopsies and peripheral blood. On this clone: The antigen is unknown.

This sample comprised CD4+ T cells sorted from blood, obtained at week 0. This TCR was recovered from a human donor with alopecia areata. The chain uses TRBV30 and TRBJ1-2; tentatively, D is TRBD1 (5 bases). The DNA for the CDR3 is TGTGCCTGGAGTGCAGGGAACCAGGTTGGCTACACCTTC. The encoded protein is CAWSAGNQVGYTF. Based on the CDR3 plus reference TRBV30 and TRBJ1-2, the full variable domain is SQTIHQWPATLVQPVGSPLSLECTVEGTSNPNLYWYRQAAGRGLQLLFYSVGIGQISSEVPQNLSASRPQDRQFILSSKKLLLSDSGFYLCAWSAGNQVGYTFGSGTRLTVV.